Listed below are T cell receptor beta chains from one sample, sequenced in a study of blood T cell repertoires in COVID-19. This table comes from immunoSEQ multiplex PCR, and its TCRdb copy is limited to in-frame clones, with some not included. Here the sample spans about 160,000 clones, 70% to 90% being singletons. The sequencing sample was made of peripheral blood. All receptors derive from a woman between 50 and 59 years old with COVID-19, enrolled during active disease. The CDR3 runs from the conserved cysteine through the conserved F or W. Each record gives: V gene, J gene, CDR3 protein.

>TRBV7-9|TRBJ2-1
CASSLGSGEEQFF
>TRBV12-3/TRBV12-4|TRBJ1-1
CASSIQGYTEAFF
>TRBV3-1/TRBV3-2|TRBJ2-7
CASSARIQQGSGYEQYF
>TRBV6-5|TRBJ1-3
CASSPGQGAGNTIYF
>TRBV12-3/TRBV12-4|TRBJ1-1
CASSRQTHAFF
>TRBV7-9|TRBJ1-6
CASSLKATGDRNNSPLHF
>TRBV3-1/TRBV3-2|TRBJ2-3
CASSEQENTQYF
>TRBV24-1|TRBJ1-1
CATRAANTEAFF
>TRBV5-6|TRBJ2-2
CASNRASATGELFF
>TRBV2|TRBJ1-4
CASRGGQGAGEKLFF
>TRBV3-1/TRBV3-2|TRBJ2-5
CASSQVPGMETQYF
>TRBV5-1|TRBJ1-1
CASRTQGNTEAFF
>TRBV7-2|TRBJ2-5
CARGKQGGETQYF
>TRBV27|TRBJ2-3
CASSSGLAGGRWTDTQYF
>TRBV3-1/TRBV3-2|TRBJ2-7
CASSQPGAGSYEQYF
>TRBV30|TRBJ1-4
CAASGTGGEKLFF